The clone carrying this TCR beta chain was recorded many times. What it binds is unknown. This sample is drawn from a study of T cells after yellow fever vaccination. Study findings and constraints: Within FACS-sorted repertoires, abundant clonotypes contaminating from the bulk population could be present.

The CDR3 has 15 amino acids. The V gene's germline CDR1 is SGHDT and CDR2 YYEEEE. V shed 2 bases, J shed 10 bases, and the junction held 10 bases outside the gene matches. For TCR, cDNA came from 5'RACE template switching, which added a universal primer site and UMIs. TCRdb called the 5' RACE reads again in MiXCR, with one record for every CDR3 protein. The table includes 200,000 to 250,000 distinct CDR3 sequences, approximately 3% detected once. The TCR originated in a man aged 18 to 35 who received the YFV17D yellow fever vaccine. V is TRBV5-6 and J is TRBJ2-5; 11 positions match TRBD1. Here the sequenced sample was CD4+ T cells sorted from PBMCs, taken 10 days after the yellow fever booster vaccination. In DNA, the CDR3 is TGTGCCAGCAGCTTTTTAGGGACAGGGGGGGAGGGCCAGTACTTC. Translating it yields CASSFLGTGGEGQYF. Drawing the rest from reference TRBV5-6 and TRBJ2-5, the complete variable domain is DAGVTQSPTHLIKTRGQQVTLRCSPKSGHDTVSWYQQALGQGPQFIFQYYEEEERQRGNFPDRFSGHQFPNYSSELNVNALLLGDSALYLCASSFLGTGGEGQYFGPGTRLLVL.